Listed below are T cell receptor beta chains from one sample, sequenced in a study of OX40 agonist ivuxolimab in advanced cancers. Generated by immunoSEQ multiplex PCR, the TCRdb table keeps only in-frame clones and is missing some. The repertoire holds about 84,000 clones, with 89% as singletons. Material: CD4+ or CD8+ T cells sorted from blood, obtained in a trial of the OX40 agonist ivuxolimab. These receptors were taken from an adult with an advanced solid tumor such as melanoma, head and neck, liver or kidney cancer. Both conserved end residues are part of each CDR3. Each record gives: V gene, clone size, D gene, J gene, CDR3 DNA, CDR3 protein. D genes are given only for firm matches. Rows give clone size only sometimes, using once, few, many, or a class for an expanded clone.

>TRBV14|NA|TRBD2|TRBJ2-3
TGTGCCAGCAGCAATCTAGCGGGGGGACCAGATACGCAGTATTTT
CASSNLAGGPDTQYF
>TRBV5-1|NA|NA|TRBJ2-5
TGCGCCAGCAGCTTGGTGGGGGGTCAAGAGACCCAGTACTTC
CASSLVGGQETQYF
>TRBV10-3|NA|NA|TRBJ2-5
TGTGCCTCGAGAGAGGGGGGGTTTTTCCAAGAGACCCAGTACTTC
CASREGGFFQETQYF
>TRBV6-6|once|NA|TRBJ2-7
TGTGCCAGCAGTTACTCGGACCGAGTTGAGCAGTACTTC
CASSYSDRVEQYF
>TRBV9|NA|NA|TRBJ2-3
TGTGCCAGCAGCGTAACAGGGACGGTTGCAGATACGCAGTATTTT
CASSVTGTVADTQYF
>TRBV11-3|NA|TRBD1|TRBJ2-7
TGTGCCAGCACAGCATTATCCGAACCGACAGGGGGCGCTCGGGTCGAGCAGTACTTC
CASTALSEPTGGARVEQYF
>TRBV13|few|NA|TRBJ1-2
TGTGCCAGCAGCCCCGAGGGAAACATAGTTGGCTACACCTTC
CASSPEGNIVGYTF
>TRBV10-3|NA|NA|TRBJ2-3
TGTGCCATCAGTGTATCGGCGGGGCGTTCAGATACGCAGTATTTT
CAISVSAGRSDTQYF
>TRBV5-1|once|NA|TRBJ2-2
TGCGCCAGCAAGCCGGAATCTAACACCGGGGAGCTGTTTTTT
CASKPESNTGELFF
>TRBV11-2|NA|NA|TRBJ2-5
TGTGCCAGCAGCTTAGTGCGAGGAGGAGGAGAGACCCAGTACTTC
CASSLVRGGGETQYF
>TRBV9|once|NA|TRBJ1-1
TGTGCCAGCAGCCCCATGGGTCGAACTAACACTGAAGCTTTCTTT
CASSPMGRTNTEAFF